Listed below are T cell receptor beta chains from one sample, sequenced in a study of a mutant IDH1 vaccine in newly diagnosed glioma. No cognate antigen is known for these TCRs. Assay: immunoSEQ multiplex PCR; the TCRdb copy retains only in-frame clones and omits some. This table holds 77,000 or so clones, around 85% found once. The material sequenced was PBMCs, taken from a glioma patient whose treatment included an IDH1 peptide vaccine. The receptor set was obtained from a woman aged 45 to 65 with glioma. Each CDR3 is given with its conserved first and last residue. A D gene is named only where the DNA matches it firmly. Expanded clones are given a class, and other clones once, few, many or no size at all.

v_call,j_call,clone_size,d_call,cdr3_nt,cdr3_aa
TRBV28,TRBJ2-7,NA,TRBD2,TGTGCCAGCACTAGCGGAAATTTGCACTACGAGCAGTACTTC,CASTSGNLHYEQYF
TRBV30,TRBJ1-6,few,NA,TGTGCCTGGAGTGTAGGCGGGACAAATAATTCACCCCTCCACTTT,CAWSVGGTNNSPLHF
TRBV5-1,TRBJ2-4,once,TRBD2,TGCGCCAGCAGCGCCTCAGGAGCGGGAGGGGGGCAAAGAGACATTCAGTACTTC,CASSASGAGGGQRDIQYF
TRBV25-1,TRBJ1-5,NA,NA,TGTGCCAGCAGTGAATATGGCGGGAATGGCAATCAGCCCCAGCATTTT,CASSEYGGNGNQPQHF
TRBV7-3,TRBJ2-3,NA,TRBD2,TGTGCCAGCAGCTCCCACGGACTAGCAGCAGATACGCAGTATTTT,CASSSHGLAADTQYF
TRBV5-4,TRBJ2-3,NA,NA,TGTGCCAGCAGCTTGTTGGTCCGAACTAGCACAGATACGCAGTATTTT,CASSLLVRTSTDTQYF
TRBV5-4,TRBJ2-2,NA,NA,TGTGCCAGCAGCCGCCAACTACAAGCGAACACCGGGGAGCTGTTTTTT,CASSRQLQANTGELFF
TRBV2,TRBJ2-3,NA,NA,TGTGCCAGCGTGGAGCGGTACACAGATACGCAGTATTTT,CASVERYTDTQYF
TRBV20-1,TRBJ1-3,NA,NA,TGCAGTGCTAGAGAGGGCGGCACCATATATTTT,CSAREGGTIYF
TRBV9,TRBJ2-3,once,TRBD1,TGTGCCAGCAGCGATCGGACAGGGGGACTAGCAGATACGCAGTATTTT,CASSDRTGGLADTQYF
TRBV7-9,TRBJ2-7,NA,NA,TGTGCCAGCAGCTTAGAGGCAGGGTTTCTGTACGAGCAGTACTTC,CASSLEAGFLYEQYF
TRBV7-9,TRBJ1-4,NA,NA,TGTGCCAGCAGCACGGGACGTGGCGAAAAACTGTTTTTT,CASSTGRGEKLFF
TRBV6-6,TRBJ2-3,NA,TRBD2,TGTGCCAGCAGTTACGGACTAGCGGGAGTCGCAGATACGCAGTATTTT,CASSYGLAGVADTQYF
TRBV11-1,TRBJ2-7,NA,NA,TGTGCCAGCAGCTTAGCTGCCAGCGCGTCCTACGAGCAGTACTTC,CASSLAASASYEQYF
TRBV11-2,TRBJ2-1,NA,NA,TGTGCCAGCAGCTTAGGCCAAAGCTCCTACAATGAGCAGTTCTTC,CASSLGQSSYNEQFF
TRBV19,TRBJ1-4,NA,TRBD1,TGTGCCAGTAACGAACCGGGACAGGGTGATGAAAAACTGTTTTTT,CASNEPGQGDEKLFF
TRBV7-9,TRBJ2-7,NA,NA,TGTGCCAGCAGCTTAAAAGCGGTAGAGCAGTACTTC,CASSLKAVEQYF
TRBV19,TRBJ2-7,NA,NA,TGTGCCAGTACCGGAAGGGGGGGCACCTACGAGCAGTACTTC,CASTGRGGTYEQYF
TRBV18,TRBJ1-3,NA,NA,TGTGCCAGCTCACCTCCGGGAAACACCATATATTTT,CASSPPGNTIYF
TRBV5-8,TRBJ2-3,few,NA,TGTGCCAGCAGCCAACCCAGAGGGTCCACAGATACGCAGTATTTT,CASSQPRGSTDTQYF
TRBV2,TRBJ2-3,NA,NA,TGTGCCAGCAGTGATGACACAGATACGCAGTATTTT,CASSDDTDTQYF
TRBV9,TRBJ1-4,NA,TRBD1,TGTGCCAGCAGCGTAGGAGGGGGACAGCTTAATGAAAAACTGTTTTTT,CASSVGGGQLNEKLFF
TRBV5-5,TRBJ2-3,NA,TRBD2,TGTGCCAGCAGCTCGAGGACTAGCTCGAATACGCAGTATTTT,CASSSRTSSNTQYF
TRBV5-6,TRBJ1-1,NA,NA,TGTGCCAGCAGCTTTTTTCGCACTGAAGCTTTCTTT,CASSFFRTEAFF
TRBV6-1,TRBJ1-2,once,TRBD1,TGTGCCAGCAGTGAACCCCCGGCGACAGGGTTGAATGGCTACACCTTC,CASSEPPATGLNGYTF
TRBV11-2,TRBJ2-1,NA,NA,TGTGCCAGCAGCCCCTCGGGGGGCCGCTCCTACAATGAGCAGTTCTTC,CASSPSGGRSYNEQFF
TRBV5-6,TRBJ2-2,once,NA,TGTGCCAGCAGCCCCCGGGGCAGACCGACCGGGGAGCTGTTTTTT,CASSPRGRPTGELFF
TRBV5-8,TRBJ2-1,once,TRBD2,TGTGCCAGCAGCCGGACGGCTAGCGGGACGGGAATTTACAATGAGCAGTTCTTC,CASSRTASGTGIYNEQFF
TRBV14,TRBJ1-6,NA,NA,TGTGCCAGCAGCCAAGGTCCCTTCGGGTATTCACCCCTCCACTTT,CASSQGPFGYSPLHF
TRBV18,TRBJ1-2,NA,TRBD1,TGTGCCAGCTCATCGAGACAGGGGGCTAACTATGGCTACACCTTC,CASSSRQGANYGYTF
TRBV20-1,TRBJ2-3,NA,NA,TGCAGTGCCCCAAGCACAGATACGCAGTATTTT,CSAPSTDTQYF
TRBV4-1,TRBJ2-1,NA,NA,TGCGCCAGCAGCCAAGATAACGCAGTAAGTGAGCAGTTCTTC,CASSQDNAVSEQFF
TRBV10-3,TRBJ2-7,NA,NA,TGTGCCTCCTACGAGGGGAGAACTTCCTACGAGCAGTACTTC,CASYEGRTSYEQYF
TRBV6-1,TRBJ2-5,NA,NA,TGTGCCAGCAGTGAAGAGACCCAGTACTTC,CASSEETQYF
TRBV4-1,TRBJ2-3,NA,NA,TGCGCCAGCAGCCATGTTAGCACAGATACGCAGTATTTT,CASSHVSTDTQYF
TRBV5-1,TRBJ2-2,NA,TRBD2,TGCGCCAGCAGGATAGGTAGCGGGAGTACCGCCGGGGAGCTGTTTTTT,CASRIGSGSTAGELFF
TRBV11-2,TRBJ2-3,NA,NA,TGTGCCAGCAGCTTAGCACGAATGGGGACAGATACGCAGTATTTT,CASSLARMGTDTQYF
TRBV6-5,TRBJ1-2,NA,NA,TGTGCCAGCAGTTACTCGGGACGGAAAAACTATGGCTACACCTTC,CASSYSGRKNYGYTF
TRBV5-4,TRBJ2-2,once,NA,TGTGCCAGCAGCTCGGACCAGATTAACACCGGGGAGCTGTTTTTT,CASSSDQINTGELFF
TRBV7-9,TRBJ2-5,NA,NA,TGTGCCAGCAGCCCCACCGGGAGTAACCCAGAGACCCAGTACTTC,CASSPTGSNPETQYF
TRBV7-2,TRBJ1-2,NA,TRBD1,TGTGCCAGCAGCTTAGGGGGGACAGGGGTTGGCTACACCTTC,CASSLGGTGVGYTF